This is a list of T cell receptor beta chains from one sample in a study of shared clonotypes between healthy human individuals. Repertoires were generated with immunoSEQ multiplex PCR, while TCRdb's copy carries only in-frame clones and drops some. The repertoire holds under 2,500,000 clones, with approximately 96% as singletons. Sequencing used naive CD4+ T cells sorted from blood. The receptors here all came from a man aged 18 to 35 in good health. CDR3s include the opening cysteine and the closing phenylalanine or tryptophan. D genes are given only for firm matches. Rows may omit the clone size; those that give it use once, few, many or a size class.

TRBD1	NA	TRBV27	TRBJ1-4	CASSGGTGVDEKLFF	TGTGCCAGCAGTGGGGGGACAGGGGTGGATGAAAAACTGTTTTTT
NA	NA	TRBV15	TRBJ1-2	CATSSPGESFYGYTF	TGTGCCACCAGCAGCCCAGGGGAGTCATTCTATGGCTACACCTTC
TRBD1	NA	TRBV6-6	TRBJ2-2	CASSRTGAGELFF	TGTGCCAGCAGTAGAACAGGGGCCGGGGAGCTGTTTTTT
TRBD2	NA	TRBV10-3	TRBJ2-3	CAIRGLAGPTDTQYF	TGTGCCATCAGGGGGCTAGCGGGGCCCACAGATACGCAGTATTTT
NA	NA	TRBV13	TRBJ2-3	CASSSRQLDTQYF	TGTGCCAGCAGCTCGCGACAGCTAGATACGCAGTATTTT
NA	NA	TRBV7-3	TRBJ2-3	CASSLGWPDTQYF	TGTGCCAGCAGCTTAGGTTGGCCAGATACGCAGTATTTT
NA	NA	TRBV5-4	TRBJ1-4	CASSLKWGLGTTNEKLFF	TGTGCCAGCAGCTTGAAATGGGGATTGGGGACGACTAATGAAAAACTGTTTTTT
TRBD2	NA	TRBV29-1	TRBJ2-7	CSVEGLAGGTSYEQYF	TGCAGCGTTGAAGGACTAGCGGGAGGTACCTCCTACGAGCAGTACTTC
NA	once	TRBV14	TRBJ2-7	CASSQLDPGYEQYF	TGTGCCAGCAGCCAACTCGACCCTGGCTACGAGCAGTACTTC
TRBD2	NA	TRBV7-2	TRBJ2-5	CASSISGGLETQYF	TGTGCCAGCAGCATAAGCGGGGGCCTTGAGACCCAGTACTTC
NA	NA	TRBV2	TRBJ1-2	CASSDPVFYGYTF	TGTGCCAGCAGTGACCCCGTCTTCTATGGCTACACCTTC
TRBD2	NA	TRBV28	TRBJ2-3	CASSGTSGGGTDTQYF	TGTGCCAGCAGTGGGACTAGCGGGGGGGGCACAGATACGCAGTATTTT
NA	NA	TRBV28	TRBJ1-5	CASSSIENQPQHF	TGTGCCAGCAGTTCGATCGAGAATCAGCCCCAGCATTTT
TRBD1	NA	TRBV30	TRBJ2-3	CAFANPFPGQGFTDTQYF	TGTGCCTTTGCGAACCCCTTTCCGGGACAGGGTTTCACAGATACGCAGTATTTT
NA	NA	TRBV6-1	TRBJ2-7	CASSEEGYYEQYF	TGTGCCAGCAGTGAAGAAGGGTACTACGAGCAGTACTTC
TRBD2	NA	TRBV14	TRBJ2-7	CASSLRPKTSGRVPYEQYF	TGTGCCAGCAGCCTGCGACCGAAGACTAGCGGCCGGGTCCCCTACGAGCAGTACTTC
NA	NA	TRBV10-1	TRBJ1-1	CASSESSYTEAFF	TGCGCCAGCAGTGAGTCGAGTTACACTGAAGCTTTCTTT
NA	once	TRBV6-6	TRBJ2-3	CASSYSAPVGAQYF	TGTGCCAGCAGTTACTCTGCCCCGGTAGGGGCGCAGTATTTT
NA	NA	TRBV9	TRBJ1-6	CASSVSPGGGENSPLHF	TGTGCCAGCAGCGTATCCCCCGGAGGGGGGGAAAATTCACCCCTCCACTTT
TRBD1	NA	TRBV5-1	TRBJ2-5	CASSLGNRGWETQYF	TGCGCCAGCAGCTTGGGCAACAGGGGCTGGGAGACCCAGTACTTC
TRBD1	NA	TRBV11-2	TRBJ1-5	CASSPTGVQPQHF	TGTGCCAGCAGCCCAACAGGGGTCCAGCCCCAGCATTTT
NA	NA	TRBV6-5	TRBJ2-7	CATLVNEGVSEQYF	TGTGCCACCCTGGTAAATGAGGGAGTCTCCGAGCAGTACTTC
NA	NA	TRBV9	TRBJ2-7	CASSVAQVAYEQYF	TGTGCCAGCAGCGTAGCACAGGTAGCCTACGAGCAGTACTTC
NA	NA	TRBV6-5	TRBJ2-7	CASRPGLFYEQYF	TGTGCCAGCAGACCGGGACTCTTCTACGAGCAGTACTTC
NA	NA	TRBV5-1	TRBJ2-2	CASSLDSWTGELFF	TGCGCCAGCAGCTTGGATTCCTGGACCGGGGAGCTGTTTTTT
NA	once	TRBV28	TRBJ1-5	CASRTALDQPQHF	TGTGCCAGCAGGACAGCACTGGATCAGCCCCAGCATTTT
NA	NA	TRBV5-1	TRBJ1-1	CASSFGYTGMNTEAFF	TGCGCCAGCAGCTTTGGGTATACAGGAATGAACACTGAAGCTTTCTTT
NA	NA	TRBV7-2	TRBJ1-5	CASSPAGIYQPQHF	TGTGCCAGCAGTCCAGCAGGGATATATCAGCCCCAGCATTTT
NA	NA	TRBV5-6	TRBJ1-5	CASSTGRLSNQPQHF	TGTGCCAGCAGCACTGGGAGGCTCAGCAATCAGCCCCAGCATTTT
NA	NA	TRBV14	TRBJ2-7	CASSRDYLRYEQYF	TGTGCCAGCAGCCGAGATTATTTACGTTACGAGCAGTACTTC
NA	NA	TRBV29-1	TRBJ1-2	CSVTRLINYGYTF	TGCAGCGTTACCCGACTGATAAACTATGGCTACACCTTC
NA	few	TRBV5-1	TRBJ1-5	CASSPSGASNQPQHF	TGCGCCAGCAGCCCATCTGGGGCTAGCAATCAGCCCCAGCATTTT
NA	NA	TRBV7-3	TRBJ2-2	CASSLLTRNTGELFF	TGTGCCAGCAGCCTCCTGACAAGGAACACCGGGGAGCTGTTTTTT
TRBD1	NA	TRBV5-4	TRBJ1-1	CASSWDRGPTEAFF	TGTGCCAGCAGCTGGGACAGGGGGCCCACTGAAGCTTTCTTT
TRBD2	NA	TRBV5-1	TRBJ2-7	CASSGAAGEVIEQYF	TGCGCCAGCAGCGGCGCTGCGGGAGAGGTGATCGAGCAGTACTTC
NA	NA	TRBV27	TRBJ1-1	CASSQDRLNTEAFF	TGTGCCAGCAGTCAGGACAGATTGAACACTGAAGCTTTCTTT
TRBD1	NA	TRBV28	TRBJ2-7	CASSEAGDRGYEQYF	TGTGCCAGCAGTGAAGCCGGGGACAGGGGCTACGAGCAGTACTTC
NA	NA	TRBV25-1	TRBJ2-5	CASSEFGGGAETQYF	TGTGCCAGCAGTGAATTTGGGGGGGGCGCAGAGACCCAGTACTTC
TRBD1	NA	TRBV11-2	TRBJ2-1	CASSQGAFEQFF	TGTGCCAGCAGCCAGGGGGCTTTTGAGCAGTTCTTC
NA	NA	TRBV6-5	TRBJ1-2	CASSYRGGNTLYGYTF	TGTGCCAGCAGTTACCGGGGGGGGAATACCCTCTATGGCTACACCTTC
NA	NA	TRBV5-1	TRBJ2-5	CATTRTATGWTQYF	TGCGCCACCACTCGGACAGCTACGGGGTGGACCCAGTACTTC
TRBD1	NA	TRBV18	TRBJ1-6	CASSQGPGQGGNSPLHF	TGTGCCAGCTCGCAAGGACCGGGACAGGGAGGTAATTCACCCCTCCACTTT
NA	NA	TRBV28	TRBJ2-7	CASSDGPYEQYF	TGTGCCAGCAGCGACGGTCCCTACGAGCAGTACTTC
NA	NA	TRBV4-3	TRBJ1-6	CASSQDAGRNDNSPLHF	TGCGCCAGCAGCCAAGACGCAGGACGGAATGATAATTCACCCCTCCACTTT
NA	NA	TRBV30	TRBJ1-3	CAWAHLSGNTIYF	TGTGCCTGGGCCCACCTCTCTGGAAACACCATATATTTT
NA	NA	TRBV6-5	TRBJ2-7	CASSYSFEGYEQYF	TGTGCCAGCAGTTACTCCTTCGAGGGCTACGAGCAGTACTTC
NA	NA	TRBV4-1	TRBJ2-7	CASSQVGRGANSYEQYF	TGCGCCAGCAGCCAGGTGGGGAGGGGGGCGAACTCCTACGAGCAGTACTTC